What follows is one T cell receptor beta chain and its context. The V gene's germline CDR1 is SEHNR and CDR2 FQNEAQ (reference sequence). CDR3 size: 15 residues. V lost 2 bases, J lost 4 bases, and 4 bases stayed unmatched. The record originates from a study of OX40 agonist ivuxolimab in advanced cancers. Assay used: immunoSEQ multiplex PCR; TCRdb lists only in-frame clones, some missing. The sample lists fewer than 20,000 clones, around 80% seen once, with under 30% in the top ten. The chain recombines TRBV7-9 with TRBJ2-5; TRBD2 matches 10 bases. The sample consisted of CD4+ or CD8+ T cells sorted from blood, taken in a trial of the OX40 agonist ivuxolimab. The sequence was obtained from an adult with an advanced solid tumor such as melanoma, head and neck, liver or kidney cancer. This chain's CDR3 is CASSLLAGGGETQYF. The CDR3 DNA reads as TGTGCCAGCAGCTTATTAGCGGGAGGTGGAGAGACCCAGTACTTC.